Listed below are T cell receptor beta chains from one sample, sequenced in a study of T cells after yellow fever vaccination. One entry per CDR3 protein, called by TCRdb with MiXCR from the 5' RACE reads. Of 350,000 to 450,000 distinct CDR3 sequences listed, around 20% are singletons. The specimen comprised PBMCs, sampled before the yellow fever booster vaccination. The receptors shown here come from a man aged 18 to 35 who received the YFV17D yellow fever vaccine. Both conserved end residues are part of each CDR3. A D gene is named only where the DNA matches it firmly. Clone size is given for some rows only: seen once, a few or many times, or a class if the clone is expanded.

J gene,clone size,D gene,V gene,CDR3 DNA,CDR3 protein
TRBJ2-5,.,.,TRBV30,TGTGCCTGGAGTGTAGTCCAAGAGACCCAGTACTTC,CAWSVVQETQYF
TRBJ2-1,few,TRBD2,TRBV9,TGTGCCAGCAGCGCGGGAGGGGCCCACTCCTACAATGAGCAGTTCTTC,CASSAGGAHSYNEQFF
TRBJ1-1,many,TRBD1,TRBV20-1,TGCAGTGCTAGAGATGGGGAAACAGGGGACACTGAAGCTTTCTTT,CSARDGETGDTEAFF
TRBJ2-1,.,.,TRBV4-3,TGCGCCAGCAGCCCCCGGGCAGCCGACTTCTCCTACAATGAGCAGTTCTTC,CASSPRAADFSYNEQFF
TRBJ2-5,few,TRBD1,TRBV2,TGTGCCAGCAGTGGTGGGACAGGTTCGGAGACCCAGTACTTC,CASSGGTGSETQYF
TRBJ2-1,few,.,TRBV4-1,TGCGCCAGCAGCAAAGAGCCGTCTCCAGCGAATGAGCAGTTCTTC,CASSKEPSPANEQFF
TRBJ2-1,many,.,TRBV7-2,TGTGCCAGCAGCTTAGCTGTGTACAATGAGCAGTTCTTC,CASSLAVYNEQFF
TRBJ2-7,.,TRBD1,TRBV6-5,TGTGCCAGCAGCTGGGGACAGGACCCCTACGAGCAGTACTTC,CASSWGQDPYEQYF
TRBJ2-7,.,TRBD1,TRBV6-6,TGTGCCAGCAGTCGGACAGGGGTCAAGGAGGACCACGAGCAGTACTTC,CASSRTGVKEDHEQYF
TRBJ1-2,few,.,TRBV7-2,TGTGCCAGCAGCTCCCCCTATGGCTACACCTTC,CASSSPYGYTF
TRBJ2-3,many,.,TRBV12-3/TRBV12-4,TGTGCCAGCAGTTTGTCCTCCACAGATACGCAGTATTTT,CASSLSSTDTQYF
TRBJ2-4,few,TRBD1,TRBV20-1,TGCAGTGCCGCGGGACAGGACAAAAACATTCAGTACTTC,CSAAGQDKNIQYF
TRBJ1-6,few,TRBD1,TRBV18,TGTGCCAGCTCACCAGGGGGACAGGAAAATTCACCCCTCCACTTT,CASSPGGQENSPLHF
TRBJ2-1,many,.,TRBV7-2,TGTGCCAGCAGCCTTGACTTCCTCAATGAGCAGTTCTTC,CASSLDFLNEQFF
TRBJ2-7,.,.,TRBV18,TGTGCCAGCTCACCCGACAGCGCGATCGAGCAGTACTTC,CASSPDSAIEQYF
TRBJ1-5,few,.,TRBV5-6,TGTGCCAGCAGCCGATATAACGAGCCCCAGCATTTT,CASSRYNEPQHF
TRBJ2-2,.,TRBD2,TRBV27,TGTGCCAGCAGCCCTAGCGGGGTTGGCGGGGAGCTGTTTTTT,CASSPSGVGGELFF
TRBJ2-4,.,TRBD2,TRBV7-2,TGTGCCAGCAGCTCTCTACTAGCGGGGGCCGGAGCCATTCAGTACTTC,CASSSLLAGAGAIQYF
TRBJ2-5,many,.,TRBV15,TGTGCCACCAGCAGCGCAGATGACCAGTACTTC,CATSSADDQYF
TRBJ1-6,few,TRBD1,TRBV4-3,TGCGCCAGCAGCCAGCTCCAGGGGGATTCACCCCTCCACTTT,CASSQLQGDSPLHF
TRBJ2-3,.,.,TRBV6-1,TGTGCCAGCAGTGAATTATTTAGGCAAGGCACAGATACGCAGTATTTT,CASSELFRQGTDTQYF
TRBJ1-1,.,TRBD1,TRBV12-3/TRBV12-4,TGTGCCAGCAGGTACGACACAGGGGGTAACACTGAAGCTTTCTTT,CASRYDTGGNTEAFF
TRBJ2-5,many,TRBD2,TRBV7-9,TGTGCCAGCAGCTCCACTAGCGGGGGGGCACAGACCCAGTACTTC,CASSSTSGGAQTQYF
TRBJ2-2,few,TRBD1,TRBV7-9,TGTGCCAGCAGCTTATGGGCAGGGGGAGACACCGGGGAGCTGTTTTTT,CASSLWAGGDTGELFF
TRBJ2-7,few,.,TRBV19,TGTGCCAGTAGTCTCCTAGGGACTTCGAACTACGAGCAGTACTTC,CASSLLGTSNYEQYF
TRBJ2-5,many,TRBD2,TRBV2,TGTGCCAGCAGTGATCAGTCCCGGGGGGGCACAGAGACCCAGTACTTC,CASSDQSRGGTETQYF
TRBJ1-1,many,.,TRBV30,TGTGCCTGTTCGAGAGGTCCTGATATTATGAACACTGAAGCTTTCTTT,CACSRGPDIMNTEAFF
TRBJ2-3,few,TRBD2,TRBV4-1,TGCGCCAGCAGCCGGACTAGCGGGGGGCCGGGAGATACGCAGTATTTT,CASSRTSGGPGDTQYF
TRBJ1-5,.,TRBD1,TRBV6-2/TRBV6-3,TGTGCCAGCAGCTCCGGGACAGCTAGCAATCAGCCCCAGCATTTT,CASSSGTASNQPQHF
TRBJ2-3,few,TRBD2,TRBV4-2,TGTGCCAGCAGCCCGAGACTAGCGGGTAGCACAGATACGCAGTATTTT,CASSPRLAGSTDTQYF
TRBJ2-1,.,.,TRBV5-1,TGCGCCAGCAGCAGAGAGGTCTACAATGAGCAGTTCTTC,CASSREVYNEQFF
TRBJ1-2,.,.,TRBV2,TGTGCCAGCGGAGGGGCTCTCTATGGCTACACCTTC,CASGGALYGYTF
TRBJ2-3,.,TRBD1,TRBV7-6,TGTGCCAGCAGCCAGACAGGGTATCCCACAGATACGCAGTATTTT,CASSQTGYPTDTQYF
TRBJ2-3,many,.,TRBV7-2,TGTGCCAGCAGCTTACGGGCTAGGACAGATACGCAGTATTTT,CASSLRARTDTQYF
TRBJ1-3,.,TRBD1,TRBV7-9,TGTGCCAGCAGCACCCACGGACAGGGGTTTGGAAACACCATATATTTT,CASSTHGQGFGNTIYF
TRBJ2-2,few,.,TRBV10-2,TGCGCCAGCAGTGAGTTTCCACCGAACACCGGGGAGCTGTTTTTT,CASSEFPPNTGELFF
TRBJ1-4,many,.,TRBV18,TGTGCCAGCTCACAGGCTTACGCGGATGAAAAACTGTTTTTT,CASSQAYADEKLFF
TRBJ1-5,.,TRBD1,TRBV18,TGTGCCAGCTCACCGACAGGGAAGGATCAGCCCCAGCATTTT,CASSPTGKDQPQHF
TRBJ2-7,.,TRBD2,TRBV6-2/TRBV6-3,TGTGCCAGCGGTATCCTAGCGGGTAACGAGCAGTACTTC,CASGILAGNEQYF
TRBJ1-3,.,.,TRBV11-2,TGTGCCAGCAGCCCAGCGTCCAATCGGAACACCATATATTTT,CASSPASNRNTIYF
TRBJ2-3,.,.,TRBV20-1,TGCAGTGCTAGAGATGGGTTAGCGGTTAGCACAGATACGCAGTATTTT,CSARDGLAVSTDTQYF
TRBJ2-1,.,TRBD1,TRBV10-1,TGCGCCAGCAGTCCAATACCCGGGACAGGGGAGTTCAATGAGCAGTTCTTC,CASSPIPGTGEFNEQFF
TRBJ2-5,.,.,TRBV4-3,TGCGCCAGCAGCCACTCCGACTCTCTCGGGGAGACCCAGTACTTC,CASSHSDSLGETQYF
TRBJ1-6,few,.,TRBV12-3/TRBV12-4,TGTGCCAGCAGTCGGACGAGTTCACCCCTCCACTTT,CASSRTSSPLHF
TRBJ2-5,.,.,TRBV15,TGTGCCACCAGCAGAGATACACAGGGTCGAGAGACCCAGTACTTC,CATSRDTQGRETQYF
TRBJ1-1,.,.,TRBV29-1,TGCAGCGTCCTGTCGTTCCAGCGACCTTTCTTT,CSVLSFQRPFF
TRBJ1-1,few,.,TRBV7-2,TGTGCCAGCAGCTTAGATTGGGGGGCCACTGAAGCTTTCTTT,CASSLDWGATEAFF